A single sample is the source of the 4 T cell receptor beta chains below, sequenced in a study of blood T cell repertoires in COVID-19. The method was immunoSEQ multiplex PCR; TCRdb's version includes in-frame clones alone and lacks a portion of them. The data contain about 94,000 clones, more than 65% of them singletons. The sequenced material came from peripheral blood. Source of these receptors: a man aged 60-69 years with acute or convalescent COVID-19.

The chain employs TRBV2 and TRBJ2-3; 12 positions agree with TRBD2. This CDR3 spans 16 amino acids. Germline CDR1 reads SNHLY; CDR2 reads FYNNEI. With V trimmed by 7 bases and J by 3 bases, 8 bases remained unmatched. The CDR3 loop is CASTPGLAGSTDTQYF. The CDR3 region has the DNA TGTGCCAGCACCCCCGGACTAGCGGGGTCTACAGATACGCAGTATTTT.

The rearrangement uses TRBV7-9 and TRBJ1-4; a weak D match, TRBD1 (6 bases). CDR3 length: 15 amino acids. In germline, CDR1 is SEHNR, CDR2 FQNEAQ (reference sequence). With 3 bases removed from V and 4 bases from J, the gap between germline ends came to 12 bases. Here the CDR3 DNA reads TGTGCCAGCAGCTTCTGGACAGTGTATAATGAAAAACTGTTTTTT. Encoded protein: CASSFWTVYNEKLFF. The whole variable domain, filled in from reference TRBV7-9 and TRBJ1-4, reads DTGVSQNPRHKITKRGQNVTFRCDPISEHNRLYWYRQTLGQGPEFLTYFQNEAQLEKSRLLSDRFSAERPKGSFSTLEIQRTEQGDSAMYLCASSFWTVYNEKLFFGSGTQLSVL.

CDR3 sequence (DNA): TGCGCCAGCAGCTCTTACAGGGGGCATCTCGAGCAGTACTTC. This translates into CASSSYRGHLEQYF. V gene TRBV5-1 combines with J gene TRBJ2-7; 9 nucleotides agree with TRBD1. CDR3 length: 14 amino acids. Germline assignment: CDR1 SGHRS and CDR2 YFSETQ. The V and J ends lost 3 bases and 6 bases, in that order; junction bases with no gene match: 7.

The rearrangement joins TRBV18 to TRBJ1-1; D is possibly TRBD1 (6 bases). Germline CDR1 reads KGHSH; CDR2 reads LQKENI. V lost 6 bases, J lost 3 bases, and 14 bases lay in between. The CDR3 has 14 amino acids. CDR3 protein: CASSPQGRDTEAFF. In DNA form, the CDR3 reads TGTGCCAGCTCCCCCCAGGGGAGGGACACTGAAGCTTTCTTT.